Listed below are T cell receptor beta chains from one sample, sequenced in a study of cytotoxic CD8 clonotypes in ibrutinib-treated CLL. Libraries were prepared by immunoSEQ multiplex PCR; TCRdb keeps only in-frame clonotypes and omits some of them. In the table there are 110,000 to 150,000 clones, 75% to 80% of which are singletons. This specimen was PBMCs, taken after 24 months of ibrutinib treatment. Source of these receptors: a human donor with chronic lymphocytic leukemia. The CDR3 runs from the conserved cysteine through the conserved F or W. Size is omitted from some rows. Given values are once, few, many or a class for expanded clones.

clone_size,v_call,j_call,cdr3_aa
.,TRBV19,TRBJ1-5,CASTGGGWNQPQHF
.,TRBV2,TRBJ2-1,CASKETSWNEQFF
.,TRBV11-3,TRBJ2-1,CASSSSGSYNEQFF
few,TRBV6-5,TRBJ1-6,CASSYSRSSPLHF
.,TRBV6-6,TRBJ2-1,CASSLRTSEQFF
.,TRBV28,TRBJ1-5,CASSWGTGSQPQHF
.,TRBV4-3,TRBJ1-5,CASSHARDTGNQPQHF
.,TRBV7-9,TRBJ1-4,CASSLGQINEKLFF
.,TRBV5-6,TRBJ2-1,CASSLSRGEQFF
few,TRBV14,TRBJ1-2,CASSQSVAYGYTF
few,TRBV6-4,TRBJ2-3,CASSDKAGGHTDTQYF
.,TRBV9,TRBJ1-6,CASSVGVSSYNSPLHF
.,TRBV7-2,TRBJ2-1,CASSPHPGGNYNEQFF
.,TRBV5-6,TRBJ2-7,CASSLKGAGTYEQYF
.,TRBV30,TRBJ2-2,CAWGGAGWTGELFF
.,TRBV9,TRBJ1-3,CASSVELQGSGNTIYF
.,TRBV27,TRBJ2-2,CASSFKFPVTGELFF